The present TCR beta chain was sequenced within a study of cytomegalovirus exposure and HLA in healthy donors. This PCR relied on a set of 60 Vbeta primers and 13 Jbeta primers. TCRdb keeps only in-frame clones here, not all; method: immunoSEQ multiplex PCR. The data show roughly 100,000 clones, around 15% seen once. This clone appeared a few times. This CDR3 has 15 amino acids. Per germline, CDR1 MNHEY and CDR2 SMNVEV (reference sequence). V shed 2 bases and J 4 bases; nucleotides not matched to a gene: 7. Sequencing was performed on PBMCs. The receptor comes from a female donor in good health and CMV-seronegative. The V gene is TRBV27, the J gene TRBJ2-5, with 7 bases matching TRBD2. CDR3 nucleotides: TGTGCCAGCAGTTTAAGGACTAGTCTTGCAGAGACCCAGTACTTC. Translated, it gives CASSLRTSLAETQYF.